The next 24 T cell receptor beta chains were all read from a single sample in a study of response to subunit inactivated influenza vaccine. TCRdb recomputed calls from the RT-PCR reads with MiXCR, one row per CDR3 protein. The profile shows around 160,000 distinct CDR3 sequences, about a tenth of them singletons. The sample consisted of non-naive T cells sorted from PBMCs, taken roughly 47 days after vaccination. All receptors derive from a man in his fifties or sixties who received an inactivated influenza vaccine.

The J gene is TRBJ2-7, the V gene TRBV5-1; TRBD2 matches at 8 bases. The J segment lost 4 bases and the V segment lost 4 bases, leaving 19 bases of the junction unmatched. In germline, CDR1 is SGHRS, CDR2 YFSETQ. CDR3 size: 18 residues. CDR3 sequence: CASSRDRGAGGRQYEQYF. CDR3 sequence (DNA): TGCGCCAGCAGCCGTGACCGGGGGGCGGGAGGTCGACAATACGAGCAGTACTTC.

In its sample, this clonotype was seen many times. The rearrangement joins TRBV7-7 to TRBJ2-5, with 8 bases matching TRBD2. Germline CDR1 and CDR2: SSHAT and FNYEAQ (reference sequence). The CDR3 covers 12 residues. The CDR3 DNA follows: TGTGCTAGCGGGGAATTATCTGAGACCCAGTACTTC. Amino acid sequence: CASGELSETQYF. Variable domain in full (rest from reference TRBV7-7 and TRBJ2-5): GAGVSQSPRYKVTKRGQDVTLRCDPISSHATLYWYQQALGQGPEFLTYFNYEAQPDKSGLPSDRFSAERPEGSISTLTIQRTEQRDSAMYRCASGELSETQYFGPGTRLLVL.

This clonotype appeared many times. The chain joins TRBV20-1 to TRBJ2-7; no firm D call. The germline V gene has CDR1 DFQATT and CDR2 SNEGSKA (reference sequence). V lost 1 base, J lost 3 bases, and 13 bases lay in between. The CDR3 is 14 residues long. In DNA, the CDR3 is TGCAGTGCTAGAGTAGGTTGGAATAACTACGAGCAGTACTTC. Encoded protein: CSARVGWNNYEQYF.

This clonotype turned up a few times. The chain carries TRBV20-1 and TRBJ1-5; a possible D gene is TRBD1 (5 bases). CDR1 is DFQATT, CDR2 SNEGSKA, per germline (reference sequence). The CDR3 runs to 15 residues. V was trimmed by 0 bases and J by 3 bases, leaving 12 bases between them. CDR3 loop: CSAREKGRVNQPQHF. DNA of the CDR3: TGCAGTGCTAGAGAGAAAGGCAGGGTCAATCAGCCCCAGCATTTT.

The rearrangement links TRBV2 to TRBJ2-2, with 7 bases aligning to TRBD2. Germline V gene data show CDR1 as SNHLY and CDR2 as FYNNEI. V trimming: 2 bases; J trimming: 4 bases; junction bases outside the gene matches: 4. The CDR3 covers 15 residues. For the CDR3, the DNA is TGTGCCAGCAGTGAACCCCCGGGGGGCACCGGGGAGCTGTTTTTT. Its translation is CASSEPPGGTGELFF.

This clonotype was observed a handful of times. The chain carries TRBV27 and TRBJ1-6, with TRBD1 as a possible D gene (5 bases). V was trimmed by 4 bases and J by 9 bases, leaving 13 bases between them. The germline V gene encodes CDR1 MNHEY and CDR2 SMNVEV (reference sequence). The CDR3 consists of 14 residues. The CDR3 DNA is TGTGCCAGCAGTTCAACAGGAGTTCTTTCACCCCTCCACTTT. It encodes CASSSTGVLSPLHF.

The rearrangement uses TRBV5-1 and TRBJ2-5; TRBD2 aligns across 11 bases. The CDR3 extends over 18 amino acids. With V trimmed by 4 bases and J by 4 bases, 15 bases remained unmatched. Germline V gene data show CDR1 as SGHRS and CDR2 as YFSETQ. This CDR3 reads CASSHQPTSGASGETQYF. CDR3 DNA: TGCGCCAGCAGCCACCAACCGACTAGCGGGGCATCGGGAGAGACCCAGTACTTC.

This clonotype was picked up one time. The chain carries TRBV6-2 or TRBV6-3 and TRBJ2-5; TRBD1 or TRBD2 may be the D gene (6 bases each). Germline loops: CDR1 MNHEY, CDR2 SVGEGT. CDR3 length: 15 amino acids. V lost 4 bases and J 4 bases, leaving 16 bases between the germline ends. CDR3 sequence reads: CASSSPGGGRETQYF. In DNA form, the CDR3 reads TGTGCCAGCAGTTCGCCTGGAGGGGGACGAGAGACCCAGTACTTC.

Ten or more counts support this clonotype. This chain joins TRBV6-2 or TRBV6-3 and TRBJ1-5; no reliable D call. CDR1 is MNHEY and CDR2 is SVGEGT in the germline V gene. The CDR3 runs to 14 residues. Trimming took 2 bases from V and 5 from J, leaving 10 bases between them. The CDR3 loop reads CASSYVGNHQPQHF. The CDR3 nucleotides read TGTGCCAGCAGTTACGTGGGGAACCATCAGCCCCAGCATTTT.

The CDR3 sequence is CASSQRQVNTEAFF. The DNA for the CDR3 is TGTGCCAGCAGCCAGAGACAGGTGAACACTGAAGCTTTCTTT. The chain employs TRBV14 and TRBJ1-1; maybe TRBD1 (6 bases). This CDR3 contains 14 residues. Germline V gene data show CDR1 as SGHDN and CDR2 as FVKESK. The V end was cut by 3 bases, the J end by 0 bases, with 8 bases between.

This clonotype was seen ten or more times. This chain connects TRBV2 to TRBJ2-3, with 11 positions matching TRBD2. The CDR3 is 13 residues long. Trimming removed 10 bases from V and 5 bases from J; junction bases left unmatched: 5. The germline V gene has CDR1 SNHLY and CDR2 FYNNEI. The CDR3, as DNA: TGTGCCATACTAGCGGGAGTCGGAGATACGCAGTATTTT. Translated, it gives CAILAGVGDTQYF.

Concerning this clonotype itself: A much larger clone differs from this one at a single base, so this may be a read error. The V gene is TRBV5-1, the J gene TRBJ2-1; 7 bases line up with TRBD1. CDR3 length equals 18 residues. Germline V gene sequence: CDR1 SGHRS, CDR2 YFSETQ. CDR3 in DNA: TGCGCCAGCAGCTTGGTCCCCGGACAGGTCGTCTCCTACAATGAGCACTTCTTC. It specifies CASSLVPGQVVSYNEHFF.

This clonotype was picked up one time. This chain connects TRBV27 to TRBJ2-3; D possibly corresponds to TRBD2 (5 bases). The V and J ends lost 6 bases and 2 bases respectively, with 12 bases between them. The CDR3 runs to 14 residues. Looked up from germline, CDR1 is MNHEY and CDR2 is SMNVEV (reference sequence). The DNA for the CDR3 is TGTGCCAGCAGACTTTTTCTAGCCACAGATACGCAGTATTTT. Protein product: CASRLFLATDTQYF.

The V call is TRBV28, the J call TRBJ2-3, with D possibly called TRBD1 or TRBD2 (5 bases each). Germline-derived CDR1 and CDR2 are MDHEN and SYDVKM. This CDR3 has 15 amino acids. Trimming took 2 bases from V and 4 from J, leaving 13 bases between them. CDR3 DNA sequence: TGTGCCAGCAGTTTAGGGGCTAGGAGGTCAGATACGCAGTATTTT. Translation: CASSLGARRSDTQYF.

This clonotype was observed at least ten times. This CDR3 reads CASSGLRTGLTGELFF. In DNA, the CDR3 is TGTGCCAGCAGCGGACTCAGGACAGGGCTAACCGGGGAGCTGTTTTTT. The chain couples TRBV11-2 to TRBJ2-2; 8 bases map to TRBD1. There are 16 residues in the CDR3. The germline gives CDR1 SGHAT, CDR2 FQNNGV. The J segment lost 5 bases and the V segment lost 5 bases, leaving 10 bases of the junction unmatched.

This clonotype occurred a few times. The chain couples TRBV20-1 to TRBJ2-1, with D perhaps TRBD2 (5 bases). The CDR3 covers 14 residues. V was shortened by 1 base and J by 5 bases, with 12 bases between the two germline ends. The germline V gene encodes CDR1 DFQATT and CDR2 SNEGSKA (reference sequence). CDR3 protein: CSARGLLGNNEQFF. The CDR3 coding sequence is TGCAGTGCTAGAGGATTACTAGGGAACAATGAGCAGTTCTTC.

This clonotype turned up a few times. The DNA of the CDR3 is TGTGCCAGCAGCTCCGCGGGACGCACCACTATTGGCTACACCTTC. Residues: CASSSAGRTTIGYTF. The gene calls are TRBV14 and TRBJ1-2; a possible D gene is TRBD1 (5 bases). The CDR3 spans 15 residues. The germline gives CDR1 SGHDN, CDR2 FVKESK. Trimming left V 5 bases short and J 7 bases short, with 20 bases between.

The chain carries TRBV6-5 and TRBJ2-7; 7 bases match TRBD2. This CDR3 contains 13 residues. J gave up 4 bases and V 2 bases, and 2 bases lay outside the gene matches. Germline V lookup: CDR1 MNHEY, CDR2 SVGAGI. As DNA, the CDR3 is TGTGCCAGCAGTTACAGGGAGGGGTACGAGCAGTACTTC. Its translation is CASSYREGYEQYF.

The chain links TRBV3-1 to TRBJ1-2, with D perhaps matching TRBD1 (5 bases). Trimming took 3 bases from V and 8 from J, leaving 25 bases between them. This CDR3 contains 17 residues. Germline CDR1 LGHDT, CDR2 YNNKEL (reference sequence). Here the CDR3 reads CASSHLVTAGPRGGYTF. CDR3 DNA sequence: TGTGCCAGCAGCCATCTGGTTACGGCGGGGCCTCGAGGCGGCTACACCTTC.

This clonotype was observed a few times. V and J are TRBV6-1 and TRBJ2-3; 11 nucleotides match TRBD1. Germline CDR1 reads MNHNS; CDR2 reads SASEGT. V lost 5 bases to trimming and J lost 3 bases; unmatched junction nucleotides: 10. This CDR3 has 17 residues. For the CDR3, the DNA is TGTGCCAGCAGTCCCACGACCGGGACAGGGGGTACAGATACGCAGTATTTT. Residues: CASSPTTGTGGTDTQYF.

CDR3: CASSIGRAQNTEAFF. Here the CDR3 DNA reads TGTGCCAGCAGTATCGGTCGGGCGCAGAACACTGAAGCTTTCTTT. The rearrangement uses TRBV6-1 and TRBJ1-1; D remains ambiguous. Germline CDR1 MNHNS, CDR2 SASEGT. V was shortened by 5 bases and J by 1 base, with 14 bases between the two germline ends. CDR3 length: 15 residues.

The rearrangement uses TRBV9 and TRBJ2-1, with D perhaps TRBD2 (6 bases). V was trimmed by 0 bases and J by 10 bases, leaving 17 bases between them. The germline V gene has CDR1 SGDLS and CDR2 YYNGEE. The CDR3 spans 15 residues. CDR3 in amino acids: CASSVGQRVLDEQFF. The CDR3, as DNA: TGTGCCAGCAGCGTAGGTCAGCGGGTTTTGGACGAGCAGTTCTTC.

This clonotype was counted ten times or more. The CDR3: CSARVRQGNYGYTF. The CDR3 DNA reads TGCAGTGCTAGAGTTCGGCAGGGGAACTATGGCTACACCTTC. V is TRBV20-1 and J is TRBJ1-2, with a tentative D call TRBD1 (6 bases). V lost 1 base and J 2 bases, leaving 11 bases between the germline ends. The CDR3 extends over 14 amino acids. The germline CDR1 and CDR2 sequences are DFQATT and SNEGSKA (reference sequence).

This clonotype has a handful of counts. The V gene is TRBV10-2, the J gene TRBJ1-1; possible D gene TRBD1, 5 bases. This CDR3 contains 14 residues. Germline V CDR1 and CDR2: WSHSY, SAAADI. Trimming left V 7 bases short and J 1 base short, with 13 bases between. The CDR3 spells CASKRGHQNTEAFF. As DNA, the CDR3 is TGCGCCAGCAAAAGAGGACATCAGAACACTGAAGCTTTCTTT.